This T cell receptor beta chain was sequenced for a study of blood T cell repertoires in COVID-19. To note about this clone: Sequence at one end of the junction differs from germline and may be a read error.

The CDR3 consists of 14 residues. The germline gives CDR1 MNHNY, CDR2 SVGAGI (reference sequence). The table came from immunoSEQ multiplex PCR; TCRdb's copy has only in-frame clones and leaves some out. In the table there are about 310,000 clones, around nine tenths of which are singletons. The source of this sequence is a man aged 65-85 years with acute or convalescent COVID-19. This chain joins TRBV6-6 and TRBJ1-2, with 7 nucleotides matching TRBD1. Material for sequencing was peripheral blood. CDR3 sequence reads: CASSYQGGEGGYTF. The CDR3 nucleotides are TGTGCCAGTAGTTACCAAGGGGGCGAAGGTGGCTACACCTTC.